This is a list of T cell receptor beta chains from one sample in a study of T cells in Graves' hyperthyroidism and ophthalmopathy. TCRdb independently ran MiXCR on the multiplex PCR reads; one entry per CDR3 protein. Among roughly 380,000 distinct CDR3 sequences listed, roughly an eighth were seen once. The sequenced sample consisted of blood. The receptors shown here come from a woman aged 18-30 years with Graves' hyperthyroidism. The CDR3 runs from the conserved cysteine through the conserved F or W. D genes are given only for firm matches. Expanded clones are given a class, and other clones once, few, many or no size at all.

DNA: TGCGCCACGAAGGGACAGACGAACACTGAAGCTTTCTTT
CDR3: CATKGQTNTEAFF
J: TRBJ1-1
size: once
V: TRBV5-1
D: TRBD1

DNA: TGCAGTGCTAGCCAAGGAGACACTGAAGCTTTCTTT
CDR3: CSASQGDTEAFF
J: TRBJ1-1
size: few
V: TRBV20-1
D: .

DNA: TGTGCCAGCAGTTTTAATGGGGGCTACACCTTC
CDR3: CASSFNGGYTF
J: TRBJ1-2
size: .
V: TRBV28
D: .

DNA: TGCGCCAGCAGCTTTGGGACAGGGGATAGCAATCAGCCCCAGCATTTT
CDR3: CASSFGTGDSNQPQHF
J: TRBJ1-5
size: .
V: TRBV5-1
D: TRBD1

DNA: TGCAGTGCTACCAGAGACCTAAGCACAGATACGCAGTATTTT
CDR3: CSATRDLSTDTQYF
J: TRBJ2-3
size: .
V: TRBV20-1
D: .

DNA: TGTGCCAGCAGCCAAACGCCGGCTCCCCGAAGGGGAGAGACCCAGTACTTC
CDR3: CASSQTPAPRRGETQYF
J: TRBJ2-5
size: few
V: TRBV12-3/TRBV12-4
D: .

DNA: TGTGCCAGCAGTTCGCAGGGTTGGATGACCGGGGAGCTGTTTTTT
CDR3: CASSSQGWMTGELFF
J: TRBJ2-2
size: many
V: TRBV27
D: .

DNA: TGCGCCAGCAGCTTGGTTGGGGCCCCCACAGATACGCAGTATTTT
CDR3: CASSLVGAPTDTQYF
J: TRBJ2-3
size: many
V: TRBV5-1
D: .

DNA: TGTGCCAGCAGCGTAGGGACAGATCTATCTGGAAACACCATATATTTT
CDR3: CASSVGTDLSGNTIYF
J: TRBJ1-3
size: many
V: TRBV28
D: TRBD1

DNA: TGTGCCAGCAGCTTATACAGGGATAATGAGCAGTTCTTC
CDR3: CASSLYRDNEQFF
J: TRBJ2-1
size: many
V: TRBV7-3
D: .

DNA: TGCAGTGCTAGAGATTCTGGGGCGCAGAGCTCCTACGAGCAGTACTTC
CDR3: CSARDSGAQSSYEQYF
J: TRBJ2-7
size: .
V: TRBV20-1
D: .

DNA: TGTGCCAGTAGGGCCGGGACAGGGGAGGCTCAGCCCCAGCATTTT
CDR3: CASRAGTGEAQPQHF
J: TRBJ1-5
size: few
V: TRBV19
D: TRBD1

DNA: TGTGCCAGCAGTGAATGGGGGCAAGACGAGCAGTACTTC
CDR3: CASSEWGQDEQYF
J: TRBJ2-7
size: many
V: TRBV6-1
D: .

DNA: TGTGCCACCAGCAGAGATTTCACTAGCGGGGCGGCAGATACGCAGTATTTT
CDR3: CATSRDFTSGAADTQYF
J: TRBJ2-3
size: many
V: TRBV15
D: TRBD2

DNA: TGTGCCAGCAGTGAGCGACATGAGAGCGTCTTC
CDR3: CASSERHESVF
J: TRBJ2-1
size: .
V: TRBV2
D: .

DNA: TGTGCCAGCAGTTTCGGGGACAAATCCTACGAGCAGTACTTC
CDR3: CASSFGDKSYEQYF
J: TRBJ2-7
size: many
V: TRBV12-3/TRBV12-4
D: .

DNA: TGTGCCAGCAGCCAAGAGCGAGGTGGGGCCGGCTATGGCTACACCTTC
CDR3: CASSQERGGAGYGYTF
J: TRBJ1-2
size: .
V: TRBV14
D: .

DNA: TGCAGTGCTAGCCTACAGGACACTGAAGCTTTCTTT
CDR3: CSASLQDTEAFF
J: TRBJ1-1
size: many
V: TRBV20-1
D: .

DNA: TGTGCCACCAGCAGAGTTGGGGGAGAAGGAGAGACCCAGTACTTC
CDR3: CATSRVGGEGETQYF
J: TRBJ2-5
size: .
V: TRBV15
D: .

DNA: TGTGCCAGCAGTTTACGGTCAAGCCCCCCTTACGAGCAGTACTTC
CDR3: CASSLRSSPPYEQYF
J: TRBJ2-7
size: many
V: TRBV28
D: .

DNA: TGTGCCAGCAGTTACTCGATTGAGGACAGGGCCACAGATACGCAGTATTTT
CDR3: CASSYSIEDRATDTQYF
J: TRBJ2-3
size: many
V: TRBV6-2/TRBV6-3
D: TRBD1

DNA: TGTGCCAGCAGAAGTCCGGGACAGAGGAACACTGAAGCTTTCTTT
CDR3: CASRSPGQRNTEAFF
J: TRBJ1-1
size: many
V: TRBV28
D: TRBD1

DNA: TGTGCCAGCAGTGAAGAGGGTCTGGGGGCCCAGTACTTC
CDR3: CASSEEGLGAQYF
J: TRBJ2-5
size: many
V: TRBV6-1
D: .

DNA: TGTGCCAGCAGTTACTTCCAAGAGACCCAGTACTTC
CDR3: CASSYFQETQYF
J: TRBJ2-5
size: many
V: TRBV6-6
D: .

DNA: TGTGCCTGGAGCTCAGGTTGGACAGATACGCAGTATTTT
CDR3: CAWSSGWTDTQYF
J: TRBJ2-3
size: many
V: TRBV30
D: .

DNA: TGTGCCAGCAGCGCCGGACTGGGGATGGGCACAGATACGCAGTATTTT
CDR3: CASSAGLGMGTDTQYF
J: TRBJ2-3
size: many
V: TRBV7-9
D: .

DNA: TGCGCCAGCCACATGGGACTAGCGGGAGGGCAGGTCTCCTACAATGAGCAGTTCTTC
CDR3: CASHMGLAGGQVSYNEQFF
J: TRBJ2-1
size: many
V: TRBV10-2
D: TRBD2

DNA: TGTGCCTGGAGCTCCCTAGCGGGAGCAGATACGCAGTATTTT
CDR3: CAWSSLAGADTQYF
J: TRBJ2-3
size: many
V: TRBV30
D: TRBD2

DNA: TGTGCCAGCAGTGAAGACAGGGGAGGCAATCAGCCCCAGCATTTT
CDR3: CASSEDRGGNQPQHF
J: TRBJ1-5
size: many
V: TRBV6-1
D: TRBD1

DNA: TGCGCCAGCAGTGAGTTGGGTCGCGGGAGTGCCGGGGAGCTGTTTTTT
CDR3: CASSELGRGSAGELFF
J: TRBJ2-2
size: .
V: TRBV10-1
D: TRBD2

DNA: TGTGCCAGCAGCTTAGTTGCTAGCGGGAGTATGAGGCGCTACGAGCAGTACTTC
CDR3: CASSLVASGSMRRYEQYF
J: TRBJ2-7
size: many
V: TRBV11-2
D: TRBD2

DNA: TGTGCCAGCAGTTACTCGGGTGGACCCGACGACTATGGCTACACCTTC
CDR3: CASSYSGGPDDYGYTF
J: TRBJ1-2
size: .
V: TRBV6-2/TRBV6-3
D: .

DNA: TGTGCCAGCCAAACAGGGGACTATGGCTACACCTTC
CDR3: CASQTGDYGYTF
J: TRBJ1-2
size: .
V: TRBV2
D: TRBD1

DNA: TGTGCCAGCAGTTTATCCGGGGCCTACGGGGACGAGCAGTACTTC
CDR3: CASSLSGAYGDEQYF
J: TRBJ2-7
size: many
V: TRBV27
D: .

DNA: TGTGCCAGCAGCTTACCATTACATTTGGCGGGAGGGACAAGAGCCTACAATGAGCAGTTCTTC
CDR3: CASSLPLHLAGGTRAYNEQFF
J: TRBJ2-1
size: few
V: TRBV11-2
D: TRBD2